One and the same sample provided the 12 T cell receptor beta chains below, sequenced in a study of T-cell memory formation after mild COVID-19. TCRdb re-called the 5' RACE reads with MiXCR, one entry per CDR3 protein. The sample has approximately 300,000 distinct CDR3 sequences; roughly 15% are singletons. Sequencing was done on a sample of PBMCs or a T cell subset sorted from them (not recorded which). These receptors originate from a man between 18 and 29 years old who had mild COVID-19 (a few samples of this study predate the infection). Cell type and time point are not known.

The rearrangement joins TRBV6-1 to TRBJ1-1; 8 nucleotides line up with TRBD1. The CDR3 contains 14 residues. Germline values: CDR1 MNHNS, CDR2 SASEGT. With 2 bases clipped from V and 7 bases from J, the junction kept 6 bases outside the gene matches. The CDR3 bases are TGTGCCAGCAGTGAACTAGGCAGGGGGCGTGAAGCTTTCTTT. Protein product: CASSELGRGREAFF.

The J gene is TRBJ2-3, the V gene TRBV11-3; 11 bases match TRBD1. The J segment lost 0 bases and the V segment lost 5 bases, leaving 4 bases of the junction unmatched. The germline V gene has CDR1 SGHNT and CDR2 YENEEA. The CDR3 loop spans 16 amino acids. The CDR3 here is CASSRGQGASTDTQYF. The CDR3 coding sequence is TGTGCCAGCAGCCGAGGACAGGGGGCTAGCACAGATACGCAGTATTTT.

This clonotype was observed a few times. The chain combines TRBV4-3 with TRBJ2-5; TRBD2 matches at 13 bases. This CDR3 contains 16 residues. The germline V gene encodes CDR1 LGHNA and CDR2 YSLEER. J gave up 5 bases and V 2 bases, and 5 bases lay outside the gene matches. The CDR3 region is CASSQHRLAGGETQYF. DNA of the CDR3: TGCGCCAGCAGCCAACACCGACTAGCGGGGGGCGAGACCCAGTACTTC.

V is TRBV29-1 and J is TRBJ2-3; D uncertain. The CDR3 is made up of 12 amino acids. CDR1 is SQVTM and CDR2 is ANQGSEA in the germline V gene. V gave up 8 bases and J gave up 0 bases, with 9 bases separating them. CDR3 loop: CSPQESTDTQYF. The CDR3 DNA reads as TGCAGCCCCCAGGAAAGCACAGATACGCAGTATTTT.

The chain combines TRBV24-1 with TRBJ2-7; 10 nucleotides align to TRBD1. The CDR3 totals 18 residues. Germline lookup yields CDR1 KGHDR and CDR2 SFDVKD. Unmatched junction bases numbered 12, after V lost 0 bases and J lost 5 bases. CDR3 protein: CATSDLKGQGPPLNEQYF. CDR3 DNA: TGTGCCACCAGTGATTTGAAGGGACAGGGGCCCCCTTTGAACGAGCAGTACTTC.

Concerning this clonotype itself: An end of the junction does not agree with germline; a read error may underlie this. The V call is TRBV2, the J call TRBJ1-2; the D is unclear. This CDR3 is 11 amino acids long. CDR1 is SNHLY, CDR2 FYNNEI, per germline. CDR3 in DNA: TGTGCCAGCAGACCAACCGGGCCCCACGTCTTC. Protein: CASRPTGPHVF.

The chain links TRBV7-2 to TRBJ1-1; tentatively, D is TRBD1 (5 bases). Per germline, CDR1 SGHTA and CDR2 FQGNSA. CDR3 length: 15 amino acids. V lost 4 bases to trimming and J lost 0 bases, with 12 bases between them. The CDR3, as DNA: TGTGCCAGCAGCTGGGACCGCTTCATGAACACTGAAGCTTTCTTT. Its translation is CASSWDRFMNTEAFF.

The CDR3 DNA sequence: TGCGCCAGCAGCGGGGGACTTTCCTACGAGCAGTACTTC. Translated: CASSGGLSYEQYF. The chain employs TRBV5-1 and TRBJ2-7, with D possibly TRBD2 on 6 matching bases. CDR1 is SGHRS and CDR2 is YFSETQ in the germline V gene. The CDR3 consists of 13 residues. V dropped 4 bases and J dropped 1 base, with 9 bases sitting between them.

This chain connects TRBV29-1 to TRBJ2-7; D is perhaps TRBD1 or TRBD2 (5 bases each). Trimming shortened V by 7 bases and J by 7 bases, and 17 bases separated the two germline ends. This CDR3 comprises 12 residues. Germline CDR1 reads SQVTM; CDR2 reads ANQGSEA. This CDR3 reads CSAGPDDGEQYF. CDR3 nucleotide sequence: TGCAGCGCGGGACCAGACGACGGTGAGCAGTACTTC.

The chain couples TRBV15 to TRBJ2-7; TRBD2 aligns across 9 bases. The CDR3 covers 16 residues. The germline CDR1 and CDR2 sequences are LNHNV and YYDKDF (reference sequence). Germline trimming cut 0 bases from V and 2 bases from J; bases unmatched to any gene: 5. CDR3 nucleotides: TGTGCCACCAGCAGAGATTCGGCTAGCGGGGCCTACGAGCAGTACTTC. This translates into CATSRDSASGAYEQYF.

This clonotype was counted many times. V is TRBV9 and J is TRBJ1-1, with D perhaps TRBD1 (6 bases). The CDR3 consists of 15 residues. The V end was cut by 0 bases, the J end by 5 bases, with 14 bases between. Germline values: CDR1 SGDLS, CDR2 YYNGEE. The CDR3 is CASSVEGGQPTEAFF. CDR3 DNA: TGTGCCAGCAGCGTAGAGGGGGGGCAGCCGACTGAAGCTTTCTTT.

The V gene is TRBV5-1, the J gene TRBJ2-1; no definite D call. CDR1 and CDR2 from the germline V gene are SGHRS and YFSETQ. V was clipped by 0 bases and J by 0 bases, with 10 bases between them. The CDR3 extends over 16 amino acids. CDR3 nucleotide sequence: TGCGCCAGCAGCTTGGGGCAGGACCCCTCCTACAATGAGCAGTTCTTC. Its protein is CASSLGQDPSYNEQFF. Full variable domain (remainder filled in from reference TRBV5-1 and TRBJ2-1): KAGVTQTPRYLIKTRGQQVTLSCSPISGHRSVSWYQQTPGQGLQFLFEYFSETQRNKGNFPGRFSGRQFSNSRSEMNVSTLELGDSALYLCASSLGQDPSYNEQFFGPGTRLTVL.